This T cell receptor (beta chain) emerged from a study of Graves' ophthalmopathy and Graves' hyperthyroidism. Study-level information: Pretreatment peripheral blood was obtained at initial diagnosis.

Whole-study findings and limits: Most clonotypes expanded in thyroid above 0.001 frequency were present in blood too.

This clonotype was recorded many times. Its specificity is not known. For repertoire sequencing, the TCR beta CDR3 regions were amplified from RNA transcripts. HTBI-primed first-round RT-PCR preceded second-round multiplex PCR. TCRdb used MiXCR to reprocess the multiplex PCR reads, holding one entry per CDR3 protein. The table records 740,000 or so distinct CDR3 sequences, roughly two fifths of them present only once. The origin of this receptor is an adult man with Graves' ophthalmopathy. The sample consisted of peripheral blood.

This chain's CDR3 is CASSFGGGTGANVLTF. As DNA, the CDR3 is TGCGCCAGCAGCTTTGGGGGTGGCACTGGGGCCAACGTCCTGACTTTC. This chain links TRBV5-1 with TRBJ2-6; D assignment may be TRBD1 or TRBD2 (5 bases each). CDR1 and CDR2 from the germline V gene are SGHRS and YFSETQ. The CDR3 length is 16 residues. The germline V and J ends were trimmed by 2 bases and 2 bases, with 11 bases remaining between them.